This entry lists 10 T cell receptor beta chains sequenced from one sample in a study of blood T cell repertoires in COVID-19. The method was immunoSEQ multiplex PCR; TCRdb's version includes in-frame clones alone and lacks a portion of them. Among roughly 160,000 clones listed, 75% to 85% were seen once. Sequenced: PBMCs or T cells enriched from blood (not recorded which). Receptor source: a woman aged 60-75 years who had recovered from COVID-19.

The V and J genes are TRBV19 and TRBJ2-7; 7 nucleotides line up with TRBD1. CDR1 LNHDA and CDR2 SQIVND come from the germline V gene (reference sequence). CDR3 size: 14 residues. After removal of 1 base from V and 7 bases from J, the junction contained 7 bases not matched to a gene. The CDR3 sequence: CASSIGTGTEEQYF. CDR3 bases: TGTGCCAGTAGTATAGGGACAGGTACCGAGGAGCAGTACTTC.

The rearrangement joins TRBV27 to TRBJ1-5, with D maybe TRBD1 (5 bases). The germline CDR1 and CDR2 sequences are MNHEY and SMNVEV (reference sequence). The CDR3 is made up of 15 amino acids. Trimming took off 8 bases at V and 5 bases at J, with 19 bases between the two ends. The CDR3 DNA follows: TGTGCCAGCGGAGCTTTGATTGGGGGGGATCAGCCCCAGCATTTT. It translates to CASGALIGGDQPQHF.

V and J are TRBV4-1 and TRBJ2-7; weak D call: TRBD1 (6 bases). Trimming removed 6 bases at V and 1 base at J, with 16 bases between. Germline assignment: CDR1 MGHRA and CDR2 YSYEKL. This CDR3 comprises 15 residues. CDR3 loop: CASRPNQGRSYEQYF. CDR3 nucleotide sequence: TGCGCCAGCAGGCCAAATCAGGGGCGGTCCTACGAGCAGTACTTC.

The V call is TRBV2, the J call TRBJ2-1; 8 nucleotides line up with TRBD2. With V trimmed by 4 bases and J by 2 bases, 4 bases remained unmatched. Germline CDR1 reads SNHLY; CDR2 reads FYNNEI. This CDR3 contains 15 residues. The CDR3 spells CASSGGLETYNEQFF. In DNA, the CDR3 is TGTGCCAGCAGTGGGGGACTAGAGACCTACAATGAGCAGTTCTTC.

CDR3 residues: CASSSGLVTEAFF. CDR3 in DNA: TGTGCCAGCTCAAGCGGACTGGTCACCGAAGCTTTCTTT. This rearrangement joins TRBV18 to TRBJ1-1; no clear D. CDR1 KGHSH and CDR2 LQKENI come from the germline V gene. This CDR3 is 13 amino acids long. Trimming took off 5 bases at V and 8 bases at J, with 15 bases between the two ends.

This clone turned up a few times. This rearrangement joins TRBV7-2 to TRBJ2-2; 8 nucleotides match TRBD1. The CDR3 consists of 16 residues. Looked up from germline, CDR1 is SGHTA and CDR2 is FQGNSA. The V segment lost 7 bases and the J segment 7 bases; nucleotides outside the gene matches: 14. CDR3 amino acids: CASTQGILGQGGELFF. The CDR3 coding sequence is TGTGCCAGCACACAGGGGATCCTAGGACAGGGCGGGGAGCTGTTTTTT.

The chain joins TRBV11-3 to TRBJ2-3; TRBD2 agrees at 7 bases. The CDR3 is made up of 16 amino acids. CDR1 SGHNT and CDR2 YENEEA come from the germline V gene. The junction had 9 bases not matched to a gene; V was cut back by 5 bases and J by 1 base. The CDR3 spells CASSRWSGGGTDTQYF. DNA of the CDR3: TGTGCCAGCAGCCGGTGGTCGGGGGGAGGCACAGATACGCAGTATTTT.

This clone was detected only once. This sequence joins TRBV19 and TRBJ2-1; 8 bases line up with TRBD2. CDR3 size: 17 residues. V gave up 1 base and J gave up 3 bases; unmatched junction bases: 8. Germline V gene data show CDR1 as LNHDA and CDR2 as SQIVND (reference sequence). The CDR3 spells CASSIAEAGVHYNEQFF. The CDR3 DNA reads TGTGCCAGTAGTATAGCGGAAGCGGGGGTCCACTACAATGAGCAGTTCTTC.

The chain carries TRBV5-1 and TRBJ2-1, with D unresolved. V was trimmed by 2 bases and J by 6 bases, leaving 6 bases between them. CDR3 length: 12 amino acids. CDR1 SGHRS and CDR2 YFSETQ come from the germline V gene. CDR3: CASSFVSNEQFF. The CDR3 coding sequence is TGCGCCAGCAGCTTTGTCAGCAATGAGCAGTTCTTC.

The sample holds one count of this clone. The V gene is TRBV7-2, the J gene TRBJ2-3, with D possibly being TRBD2 (7 bases). Trimming took 2 bases from V and 2 from J, leaving 17 bases between them. This CDR3 spans 17 amino acids. Germline CDR1 SGHTA, CDR2 FQGNSA. CDR3 sequence: CASSLLAAGAYTDTQYF. The DNA for the CDR3 is TGTGCCAGCAGCTTACTGGCGGCGGGGGCCTACACAGATACGCAGTATTTT.